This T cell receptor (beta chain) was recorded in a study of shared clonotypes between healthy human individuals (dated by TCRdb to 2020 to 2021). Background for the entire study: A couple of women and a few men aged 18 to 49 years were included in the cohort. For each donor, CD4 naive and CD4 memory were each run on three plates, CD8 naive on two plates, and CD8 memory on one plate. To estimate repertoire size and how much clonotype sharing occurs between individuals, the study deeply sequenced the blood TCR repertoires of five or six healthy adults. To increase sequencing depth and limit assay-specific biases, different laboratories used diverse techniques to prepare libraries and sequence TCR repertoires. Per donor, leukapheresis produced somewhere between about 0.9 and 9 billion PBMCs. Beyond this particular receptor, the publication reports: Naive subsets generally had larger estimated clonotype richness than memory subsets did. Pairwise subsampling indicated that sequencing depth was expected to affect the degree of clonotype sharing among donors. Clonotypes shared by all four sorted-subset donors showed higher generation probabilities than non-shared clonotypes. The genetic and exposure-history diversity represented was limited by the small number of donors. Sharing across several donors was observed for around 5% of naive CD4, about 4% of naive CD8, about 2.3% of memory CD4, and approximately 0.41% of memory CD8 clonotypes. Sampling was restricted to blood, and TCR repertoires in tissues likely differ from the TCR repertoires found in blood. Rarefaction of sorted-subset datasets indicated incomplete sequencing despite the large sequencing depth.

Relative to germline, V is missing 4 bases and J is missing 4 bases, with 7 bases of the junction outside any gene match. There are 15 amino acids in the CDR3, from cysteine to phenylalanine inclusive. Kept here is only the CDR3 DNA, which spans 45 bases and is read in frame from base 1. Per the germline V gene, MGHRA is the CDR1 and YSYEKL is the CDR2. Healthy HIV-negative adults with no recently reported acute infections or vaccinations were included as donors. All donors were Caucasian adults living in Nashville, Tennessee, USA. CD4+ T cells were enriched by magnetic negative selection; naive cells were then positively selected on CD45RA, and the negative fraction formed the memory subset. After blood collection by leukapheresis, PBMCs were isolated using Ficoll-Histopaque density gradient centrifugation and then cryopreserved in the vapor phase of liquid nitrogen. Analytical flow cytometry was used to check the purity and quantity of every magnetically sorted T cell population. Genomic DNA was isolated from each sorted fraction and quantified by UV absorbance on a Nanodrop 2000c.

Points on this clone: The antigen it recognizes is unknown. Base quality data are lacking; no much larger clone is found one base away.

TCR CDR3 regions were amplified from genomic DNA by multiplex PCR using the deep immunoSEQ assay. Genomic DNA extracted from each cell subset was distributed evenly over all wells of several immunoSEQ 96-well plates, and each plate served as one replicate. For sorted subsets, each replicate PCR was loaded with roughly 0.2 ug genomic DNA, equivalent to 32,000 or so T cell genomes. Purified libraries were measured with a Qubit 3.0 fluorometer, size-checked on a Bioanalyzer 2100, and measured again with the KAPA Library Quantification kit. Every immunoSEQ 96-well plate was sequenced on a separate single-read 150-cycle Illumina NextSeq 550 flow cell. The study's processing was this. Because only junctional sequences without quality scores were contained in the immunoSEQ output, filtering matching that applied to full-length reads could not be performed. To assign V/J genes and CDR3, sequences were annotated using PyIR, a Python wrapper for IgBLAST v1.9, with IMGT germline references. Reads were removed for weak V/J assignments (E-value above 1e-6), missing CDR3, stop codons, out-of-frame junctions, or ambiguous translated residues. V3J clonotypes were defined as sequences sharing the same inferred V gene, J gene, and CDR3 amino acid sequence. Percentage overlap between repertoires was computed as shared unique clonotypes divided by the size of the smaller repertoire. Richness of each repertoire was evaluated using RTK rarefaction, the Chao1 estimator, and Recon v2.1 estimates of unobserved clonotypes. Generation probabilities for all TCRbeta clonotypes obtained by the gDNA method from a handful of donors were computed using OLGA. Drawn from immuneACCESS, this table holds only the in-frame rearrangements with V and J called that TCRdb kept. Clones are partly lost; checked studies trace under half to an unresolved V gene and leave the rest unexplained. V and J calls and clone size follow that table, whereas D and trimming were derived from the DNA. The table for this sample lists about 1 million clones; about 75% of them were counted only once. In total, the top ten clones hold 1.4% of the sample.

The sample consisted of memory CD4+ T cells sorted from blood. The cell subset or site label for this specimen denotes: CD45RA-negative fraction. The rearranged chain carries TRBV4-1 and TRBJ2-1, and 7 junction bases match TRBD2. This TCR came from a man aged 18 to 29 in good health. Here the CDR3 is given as CASSRGAGRYNEQFF. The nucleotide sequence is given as TGCGCCAGCAGCCGGGGAGCGGGGCGATACAATGAGCAGTTCTTC.